The rows below give T cell receptor beta chains drawn from one sample of a study of vaccination and CD4 T cells after COVID-19. Their recognized antigens are unknown. TCRdb called the PCR reads again in MiXCR, with one record for every CDR3 protein. The repertoire has 20,000 or so distinct CDR3 sequences, 23% of them found once; the top ten carry 7.8%. The sequencing input was cultured CD4+ T cells from blood. These TCRs come from a human donor with COVID-19. The CDR3 runs from the conserved cysteine through the conserved F or W.

TRBJ1-2,13,TRBV6-4,CASSETRGYGYTF
TRBJ2-2,15,TRBV4-1,CASSAPERNTGELFF
TRBJ1-5,13,TRBV3-1,CASSQQGVRPQHF
TRBJ1-1,13,TRBV19,CASNTQRDTEAFF
TRBJ2-5,11,TRBV20-1,CSASVSETQYF
TRBJ2-1,16,TRBV6-1,CASSEARRGGYNEQFF
TRBJ2-5,14,TRBV27,CASSLGRIQETQYF
TRBJ2-7,13,TRBV20-1,CSAESGGRGEQYF
TRBJ2-7,13,TRBV12-5,CASGLHGSLAWDF
TRBJ2-7,15,TRBV7-2,CASSERLAGDRTKYF
TRBJ2-3,17,TRBV10-3,CAIRAGTSGGKTDTQYF
TRBJ2-3,14,TRBV9,CASSTTGSTDTQYF
TRBJ2-5,14,TRBV5-4,CASSFRVNQETQYF
TRBJ1-1,14,TRBV7-2,CASTVASMNTEAFF
TRBJ2-7,18,TRBV7-8,CASSSPGLAGGLSYEQYF
TRBJ2-7,15,TRBV2,CASSDPAFDSYEQYF
TRBJ1-3,15,TRBV28,CASSTGANSGNTIYF
TRBJ2-4,19,TRBV19,CASSRRGTSPSGAKNIQYF
TRBJ1-6,16,TRBV3-1,CASSQAPGISNSPLHF
TRBJ2-2,15,TRBV9,CASSVEQAFTGELFF
TRBJ1-6,16,TRBV18,CASSPLDRGGGSPLHF
TRBJ2-6,15,TRBV7-8,CASSRPGDGANVLTF
TRBJ2-5,12,TRBV7-6,CASSLVKETQYF
TRBJ1-2,11,TRBV11-2,CASSYRGGYTF
TRBJ2-1,14,TRBV7-3,CASSPRQGSREQFF
TRBJ2-7,14,TRBV7-2,CASSTRQGGYEQYF
TRBJ1-1,16,TRBV9,CASSVEGGRRNTEAFF
TRBJ2-2,14,TRBV7-2,CASSSGQNTGGLFF
TRBJ2-7,14,TRBV5-4,CASSWTGSSYEQYF
TRBJ2-1,13,TRBV5-4,CASSLSGYNEQFF
TRBJ2-4,13,TRBV5-1,CASSPSGEGIQYF
TRBJ2-7,14,TRBV5-1,CASSFGDSPYEQYF
TRBJ2-5,14,TRBV7-2,CASSLIRLGGAQYF
TRBJ2-5,12,TRBV20-1,CSATGGQETQYF
TRBJ1-5,13,TRBV10-3,CAISESENGPQHF
TRBJ1-1,13,TRBV18,CASRQGRETEAFF
TRBJ1-3,17,TRBV20-1,CSASDEAGTGTGNTIYF
TRBJ2-5,13,TRBV5-8,CASSFLAGETQYF
TRBJ2-7,15,TRBV20-1,CSVPIQVLSSYEQYF
TRBJ1-2,15,TRBV19,CASSIAGGRDYGYTF
TRBJ2-1,15,TRBV6-4,CASSENRDGGFEQFF
TRBJ2-7,12,TRBV19,CASSTALGQQYF
TRBJ1-2,13,TRBV28,CAITGTGGYGYTF
TRBJ2-5,13,TRBV25-1,CASSYGQQETQYF
TRBJ1-4,15,TRBV15,CATSSEQGTNEKLFF
TRBJ2-7,15,TRBV6-5,CASSYTTGGAYEQYF
TRBJ2-3,14,TRBV5-4,CASSGSLRTDTQYF
TRBJ1-2,14,TRBV5-1,CASSLASGGDGYTF
TRBJ1-1,14,TRBV11-2,CASSFGRENTEAFF
TRBJ2-7,12,TRBV6-2/TRBV6-3,CASNNRVYEQYF
TRBJ1-5,14,TRBV6-2/TRBV6-3,CASSSGTRSQPQHF
TRBJ2-5,17,TRBV11-2,CASSRGTSGGDQETQYF
TRBJ2-3,13,TRBV19,CASREGGTDTQYF
TRBJ2-3,14,TRBV11-2,CASSLGLIPDTQYF